This TCR beta chain was identified in a study of blood T cell dynamics during melanoma immunotherapy (TCRdb year 2020). Turning to the overall study: Patients had metastatic melanoma and received first-line pembrolizumab or nivolumab plus ipilimumab as standard of care in the United Kingdom. To identify early correlates of response, the study profiled peripheral T cell receptor repertoires in patients with metastatic melanoma before and after one cycle of checkpoint inhibitor therapy. Consecutive patients formed a training cohort, and a further independent group of patients from the same centre was pooled into an external validation set.

A distance of 10 bases separates the germline ends of V and J, which lose 0 bases and 0 bases respectively. Inclusive of the bounding cysteine and phenylalanine, the CDR3 is 16 residues long. Of the read, only the CDR3 DNA is kept; its 48 bases are in frame from base 1. The germline V gene (reference sequence) yields SGHKS for CDR1 and YYEKEE for CDR2. The sample's time point label is to be understood as: pre-treatment baseline. Blood samples were collected before treatment (T0) and at week 3 (W3), after the first cycle of checkpoint blockade. Except for a couple of patients with rapid clinical progression, response was assessed 12 weeks after the first infusion by RECIST 1.1; disease control meant complete response, partial response or stable disease. Patients were not eligible if they had prior systemic cancer treatment, concomitant immunosuppressant therapy or synchronous other active malignancies. TCR beta was sequenced in both bulk PBMC and plasma cell-free DNA in order to track circulating cells as well as T cell turnover. PBMC were isolated from blood with Lymphoprep and SepMate tubes, followed by red cell lysis. QIAamp DNA Blood Mini kits were used to extract DNA from both PBMC and sorted T cell subsets.

The investigation overall reported the following: Whether the T cell clones driving repertoire changes were melanoma-specific or reflected general immune activation could not be determined in the study. Unlike progressors, patients who went on to achieve disease control showed a bifurcated reorganization of the PBMC repertoire at W3, with either increased clonality or increased diversity. The relatively small sample size was recognized as a factor that could limit how well the results generalize.

In regard to this clone: Its antigen is unknown. No base-level quality is on record; no much larger clone is a single base apart.

A fixed 350 ng of DNA was loaded for every bulk PBMC sample. Following the manufacturer instructions, the immunoSEQ TCRb Assay kit was used to amplify TCR beta CDR3 sequences from genomic DNA. The KAPA Library Quantification Kit for Illumina platforms was used to quantify pooled libraries by qPCR. Pooled libraries were clustered at roughly 0.6-1.2 pM and sequenced on an Illumina NextSeq 500. Per the original workflow: TCR data were analyzed using immunoSEQ ANALYZER and the R LymphoSeq package. A rearrangement efficiency score was calculated as productive divided by the sum of productive and non-productive CDR3 sequences. Within each patient, timepoints were compared pairwise for clonality, measured with the Gini coefficient, and for diversity, measured with the Renyi index at alpha=1. In LymphoSeq, clonal relatedness was computed using an edit distance of 3, and repertoire similarity was computed using the Bhattacharyya coefficient. To classify response, a linear discriminant analysis based on week-3 changes in clonality and diversity was built using the R MASS and caret packages. In its TCRdb copy, this immuneACCESS table keeps in-frame sequences only and misses some clones. Where compared with another copy, unresolved V genes explain less than half of these, and the others have no known cause. D and trimming were read from the DNA, whereas the V and J calls and clone size are those reported in that table. The sample table holds 20,000 to 30,000 clones, of which about 83% were seen once. 4.6% of the sample lies in the top ten.

The V gene is TRBV5-5 and the J gene is TRBJ1-3; the D gene cannot be resolved reliably. The sequences come from blood, collected from a patient treated with checkpoint blockade. This clonotype was sampled from a human donor with melanoma. The sequence in DNA is TGTGCCAGCAGCTTGGTCGGGATAGACTCTGGAAACACCATATATTTT. Its protein reads: CASSLVGIDSGNTIYF.